Included here is one TCR beta chain sequence, with context. The antigen is undetermined. Using immunoSEQ multiplex PCR, the repertoire was profiled, and TCRdb retains in-frame clones only, with some absent. The sample consists of 100,000 to 150,000 clones, about nine tenths of them appearing once. With 2 bases removed from V and 7 bases from J, the gap between germline ends came to 11 bases. The CDR3 has 12 residues. Germline V gene sequence: CDR1 GTSNPN, CDR2 SVGIG (reference sequence). The data were obtained in a study of T cell responses to AZD1222 COVID-19 vaccine. Turning to the study itself: Recipients boosted at about 4 weeks or about 12 weeks are pooled.

Study conclusions and caveats: Seropositive AZD1222 recipients at baseline numbered only 5 or 6. Donors, mostly white British, included more females; clonal diversity was possibly underestimated. Nearly half of spike-specific TCRs reportedly go after variant regions that carry no mutations.

The sequences come from peripheral blood, collected on day 0 of AZD1222 vaccination. This chain uses TRBV30 with TRBJ1-2; D gene uncertain. This receptor was identified in an adult in good health. The CDR3 spells CAWSQKVVGYTF. CDR3 nucleotide sequence: TGTGCCTGGAGTCAAAAGGTGGTTGGCTACACCTTC.